The rows below give T cell receptor beta chains drawn from one sample of a study of CD8+ T cells in alopecia areata. Method: immunoSEQ multiplex PCR; TCRdb's copy keeps in-frame clones and lacks some. The sample holds around 100,000 clones, approximately 63% seen once. The sequencing used CD8+ T cells sorted from blood, collected between weeks 55 and 65, from a patient treated with tofacitinib. The source is a human donor with alopecia areata. CDR3s include the opening cysteine and the closing phenylalanine or tryptophan. Each record gives: V gene, CDR3 length, clone size, D gene, J gene, CDR3 DNA, CDR3 protein. D genes are given only for firm matches. For some rows the clone size is stated as once, few or many, or as a class when expanded; others skip it.

TRBV13	13	.	.	TRBJ2-7	TGTGCCAGCAGCTCGGGACGTTCCTACGAGCAGTACTTC	CASSSGRSYEQYF
TRBV2	11	.	.	TRBJ2-3	TGTGCCAGGCAAGAGACAGATACGCAGTATTTT	CARQETDTQYF
TRBV25-1	13	.	.	TRBJ1-2	TGTGCCAGCAGTTACCGGGGGCAGAATGGCTACACCTTC	CASSYRGQNGYTF
TRBV7-9	15	.	.	TRBJ1-1	TGTGCCAGCAGCTCCGCAGACAGCATGAACACTGAAGCTTTCTTT	CASSSADSMNTEAFF
TRBV4-1	15	.	.	TRBJ1-1	TGCGCCAGCAGCCAAGTTGGGGGCGGGAACACTGAAGCTTTCTTT	CASSQVGGGNTEAFF
TRBV27	15	.	TRBD1	TRBJ2-2	TGTGCCAGCAGCCCGGGACAGGGGTACACCGGGGAGCTGTTTTTT	CASSPGQGYTGELFF
TRBV30	14	.	.	TRBJ1-1	TGTGCCTGGAGTGTAGGGGATTCGAACACTGAAGCTTTCTTT	CAWSVGDSNTEAFF
TRBV7-9	16	few	.	TRBJ2-7	TGTGCCAGCAGTGGCCCTCGGAGGGGGGCGTCCTACGAGCAGTACTTC	CASSGPRRGASYEQYF
TRBV5-6	15	.	.	TRBJ2-7	TGTGCCAGCAGCTTGGGGACAACGCCCGGGCTGGAGCAGTACTTC	CASSLGTTPGLEQYF
TRBV7-2	18	.	.	TRBJ2-7	TGTGCCAGCAGCTTCCGTGGGGTGGGACACTACAGCTCCTACGAGCAGTACTTC	CASSFRGVGHYSSYEQYF
TRBV23-1	12	many	.	TRBJ2-7	TGCGCCAGCAGTCAGTGTTGGGACGAGCAGTACTTC	CASSQCWDEQYF
TRBV29-1	11	.	.	TRBJ1-1	TGCAGCGTTGTAATGGGGACTGAAGCTTTCTTT	CSVVMGTEAFF
TRBV7-3	13	.	TRBD1	TRBJ2-7	TGTGCCAGCAGCTTAGTTAACAGGGGAAGGCAGTACTTC	CASSLVNRGRQYF
TRBV19	15	.	TRBD2	TRBJ2-7	TGTGCCAGTAGTATCGGGGGGGACACCCCCTACGAGCAGTACTTC	CASSIGGDTPYEQYF
TRBV12-5	17	.	TRBD1	TRBJ2-5	TGTGCTAGTGGTTTGCCAGGACAGGGGGCTTTTCTGGAGACCCAGTACTTC	CASGLPGQGAFLETQYF
TRBV7-9	14	.	TRBD1	TRBJ2-7	TGTGCCAGCAGCCCCGCCGGGACAGGCCACGAGCAGTACTTC	CASSPAGTGHEQYF
TRBV9	13	.	.	TRBJ1-1	TGTGCCAGCAGAGACAGGCAGAGGGAACAGGCTTTCTTT	CASRDRQREQAFF
TRBV18	11	few	.	TRBJ2-1	TGTGCCAGCTCCAAGTCCGGGGCTTTCTTCTTC	CASSKSGAFFF
TRBV29-1	15	.	.	TRBJ2-2	TGCAGCGTGCCAGGGGCAGGAACGAACACCGGGGAGCTGTTTTTT	CSVPGAGTNTGELFF
TRBV30	14	.	.	TRBJ2-3	TGTGCCTGGAGTGTACTTGGGGTAGGAGATACGCAGTATTTT	CAWSVLGVGDTQYF
TRBV30	12	.	.	TRBJ2-2	TGTGCCTGGAGCCTGAACACCGGGGAGCTGTTTTTT	CAWSLNTGELFF
TRBV19	18	few	TRBD1	TRBJ2-3	TGTGCCAGTACCGAGGCTTTCCAGGGGACAGGGTTCATAGGTACGCAGTATTTT	CASTEAFQGTGFIGTQYF
TRBV7-6	14	.	TRBD1	TRBJ1-1	TGTGCCAGCAGCTTAGGGACAGGGAACACTGAAGCTTTCTTT	CASSLGTGNTEAFF
TRBV6-5	15	.	.	TRBJ2-5	TGTGCCAGCAAACCATTTCTGGACAGCCAAGAGACCCAGTACTTC	CASKPFLDSQETQYF
TRBV29-1	13	few	.	TRBJ2-7	TGCAGCGTTGTAGCCAGGTCCACCTACGAGCAGTACTTC	CSVVARSTYEQYF
TRBV15	14	.	.	TRBJ1-1	TGTGCCACCAGCAGTGCAGGGGTGAACACTGAAGCTTTCTTT	CATSSAGVNTEAFF
TRBV7-9	16	.	.	TRBJ1-4	TGTGCCAGCAGCCCCGATGGAGGGGGGCCTAATGAAAAACTGTTTTTT	CASSPDGGGPNEKLFF
TRBV5-6	14	.	TRBD1	TRBJ1-2	TGTGCCAGCAGCCCGGGACAGAGTATCTATGGCTACACCTTC	CASSPGQSIYGYTF
TRBV19	16	few	TRBD1	TRBJ1-5	TGTGCCAGTACCCCCCCCGACAGGGACGGCAATCAGCCCCAGCATTTT	CASTPPDRDGNQPQHF
TRBV29-1	14	few	.	TRBJ2-3	TGCAGCGTTGAAGACCAGAAAAGCACAGATACGCAGTATTTT	CSVEDQKSTDTQYF
TRBV7-9	16	.	TRBD2	TRBJ2-1	TGTGCCAGCAGCCAAAAGGAGCGGGGGGGAGGGAATGAGCAGTTCTTC	CASSQKERGGGNEQFF
TRBV12-5	16	.	.	TRBJ1-1	TGTGCTAGTGGTTTGCCCCACGGGGAGCCGTTCACTGAAGCTTTCTTT	CASGLPHGEPFTEAFF
TRBV5-1	15	.	TRBD2	TRBJ2-3	TGCGCCAGCAGCACCCGGGGGGAGGCCACAGATACGCAGTATTTT	CASSTRGEATDTQYF
TRBV19	16	few	TRBD2	TRBJ2-1	TGTGCCAGTAGTATATGGGGGGGTGCCTCCTACAATGAGCAGTTCTTC	CASSIWGGASYNEQFF
TRBV15	13	.	.	TRBJ2-5	TGTGCCACCAGCACCTTCGGGGAAGAACCCCAGTACTTC	CATSTFGEEPQYF
TRBV5-1	15	.	TRBD1	TRBJ2-7	TGCGCCAGCATGGATAGGGACAGGAATCCCTACGAGCAGTACTTC	CASMDRDRNPYEQYF
TRBV19	13	few	.	TRBJ1-1	TGTGCCACCGCTATCGGACCGTACACTGAAGCTTTCTTT	CATAIGPYTEAFF
TRBV9	17	few	TRBD1	TRBJ1-2	TGTGCCAGCAGCGCTGGGGACAGGGACTTCGTTAACTATGGCTACACCTTC	CASSAGDRDFVNYGYTF
TRBV9	17	.	TRBD2	TRBJ2-3	TGTGCCAGCAGCGCCCCGGCTAGCGGGGGGCAAGGAGATACGCAGTATTTT	CASSAPASGGQGDTQYF
TRBV29-1	15	few	.	TRBJ2-2	TGCAGCGTTGAAGATAATGACATAAACACCGGGGAGCTGTTTTTT	CSVEDNDINTGELFF
TRBV6-6	14	.	.	TRBJ2-7	TGTGCCAGCAGTTCCCCGTATGGCTCCTACGAGCAGTACTTC	CASSSPYGSYEQYF
TRBV6-1	12	few	TRBD1	TRBJ2-1	TGTGTCACAGGGGATCCCTACAATGAGCAGTTCTTC	CVTGDPYNEQFF
TRBV30	11	.	.	TRBJ1-2	TGTGCCTGGAGTGAAGGTGGGGGCTACACCTTC	CAWSEGGGYTF
TRBV28	15	few	.	TRBJ1-5	TGTGCCAGCAGTTCGGGAGCACATAGCAATCAGCCCCAGCATTTT	CASSSGAHSNQPQHF
TRBV2	15	.	.	TRBJ2-3	TGTGCCAGCAGTGAATGGGTTGTGATCACAGATACGCAGTATTTT	CASSEWVVITDTQYF
TRBV23-1	16	.	.	TRBJ2-5	TGCGCCAGCAGTCAATATTCCCGGGTCGCCCAAGAGACCCAGTACTTC	CASSQYSRVAQETQYF
TRBV25-1	14	few	.	TRBJ1-1	TGTGCCAGCAGTGAATGGCAAACGAACACTGAAGCTTTCTTT	CASSEWQTNTEAFF
TRBV4-2	14	.	.	TRBJ1-2	TGTGCCAGCAGCGGGACGCCTAATAACTATGGCTACACCTTC	CASSGTPNNYGYTF
TRBV30	13	once	TRBD1	TRBJ2-7	TGTGCCTGTGAACGGACAGGGCTCTACGAGCAGTACTTC	CACERTGLYEQYF
TRBV7-9	16	.	.	TRBJ2-7	TGTGCCAGCAGCTTAAACCGAGGGGAAAGGGGGAACGAGCAGTACTTC	CASSLNRGERGNEQYF
TRBV7-9	15	.	TRBD1	TRBJ2-7	TGTGCCAGCAGCCCCCGGGACAGGGTTTACTACGAGCAGTACTTC	CASSPRDRVYYEQYF
TRBV9	12	.	.	TRBJ1-4	TGTGCCAGCAGCGTTAATAATGAAAAACTGTTTTTT	CASSVNNEKLFF
TRBV6-5	15	once	TRBD1	TRBJ2-2	TGTGCCAGCAGCCGAGGACAGGCTAGGACCGGGGAGCTGTTTTTT	CASSRGQARTGELFF
TRBV25-1	12	once	.	TRBJ2-1	TGTGCCACCGGGCAGGGGAGGTATGAGCAGTTCTTC	CATGQGRYEQFF
TRBV9	15	.	TRBD1	TRBJ1-2	TGTGCCAGCAGCGTAGCGGGACAGGGTGGCGGCGGCTACACCTTC	CASSVAGQGGGGYTF